This TCR beta chain is from a study of Ad26.COV2.S vaccination and SARS-CoV-2 variants. Only in-frame clones appear in the TCRdb table, and some are missing; sequencing was by immunoSEQ multiplex PCR. Altogether almost 400,000 clones are present, 70% to 90% being singletons, with the ten largest covering approximately 1.9%. Treatment of the sample: around 19 received Ad26.COV2.S at low or high dose, single or two shots; about 5 received placebo; per-sample allocation not given. Specimen acquisition occurred on day 63 following the initial vaccine or placebo injection. Germline-derived CDR1 and CDR2 are MNHEY and SVGEGT. V shed 5 bases, J shed 0 bases, and the junction held 5 bases outside the gene matches. The CDR3 loop spans 17 amino acids.

The TCR was taken from a person aged 18-60 years who received the Ad26.COV2.S COVID-19 vaccine or a placebo. The material sequenced was peripheral blood, taken in a trial of Ad26.COV2.S vaccine versus placebo. V and J are TRBV6-2 or TRBV6-3 and TRBJ2-1, with 12 bases matching TRBD2. The CDR3 nucleotides are TGTGCCAGCAGTGATCCGGGACTAGCGGGCTCCTACAATGAGCAGTTCTTC. This codes for CASSDPGLAGSYNEQFF.